This T cell receptor (beta chain) was sequenced during a study of blood T cell repertoires in COVID-19. On the study more broadly: Acute-phase and convalescent COVID-19 samples originated in the United States, Italy and Spain. Sources were T cells, B-cell-depleted T cells, or PBMCs; the material itself was cDNA or gDNA.

Original processing notes: Nucleated cell number was recorded as an estimate derived from reference gene primer amplification. Libraries were prepared by immunoSEQ multiplex PCR; TCRdb keeps only in-frame clonotypes and omits some of them. The V and J calls and the clone size are those of that table, but D and trimming were determined from the DNA. The table records 200,000 to 250,000 clones, 84% of them present only once. Trimming removed 10 bases from V and 4 bases from J, with 10 bases in between. Germline CDR1 and CDR2: LNHDA and SQIVND (reference sequence). CDR3 length: 11 amino acids. The rearrangement links TRBV19 to TRBJ1-2, with D tentatively TRBD1 (6 bases). This receptor was taken from a man aged 50-60 years with acute or convalescent COVID-19. Material for sequencing was peripheral blood. This CDR3 reads CATTGLYGYTF. CDR3 nucleotides: TGTGCCACTACAGGGCTCTATGGCTACACCTTC.